This TCR beta chain was captured by sequencing in a study of cytotoxic CD8 clonotypes in ibrutinib-treated CLL. Looking at the study overall: The cohort had about 10 relapsed/refractory and around 14 treatment-naive patients, roughly 17 IGHV unmutated.

Concerning this clone itself: The antigen is undetermined.

Sequencing was designed to attain a depth spanning 1 in 200,000 to 1 in 1 million T cells. Assay used: immunoSEQ multiplex PCR; TCRdb lists only in-frame clones, some missing. The sample holds 250,000 or so clones; 70% are singletons and the top ten take 15%. Study-wide results and limits: Sustained-remission and progressing patients' sampling times differed.

The CDR3 is made up of 14 amino acids. Between the trimmed V and J ends, which lost 4 bases and 5 bases, there was a span of 14 bases. Germline CDR1 and CDR2: MNHNS and SASEGT. The sample was PBMCs, taken after 24 months of ibrutinib treatment. The V gene is TRBV6-1, the J gene TRBJ2-5, with unresolved D. This clonotype was obtained from a human donor with chronic lymphocytic leukemia. CDR3 DNA: TGTGCCAGCAGTGGCCCCCATGGTGCCGAGACCCAGTACTTC. It yields the protein CASSGPHGAETQYF.